One and the same sample provided the 28 T cell receptor beta chains below, sequenced in a study of T and B cells in COVID-19 patients. BIOMED2 TRB-A/B primer pools were used in multiplex TRB PCR. TCRdb re-called the multiplex PCR reads through MiXCR, storing one row per CDR3 protein. This table has over 10,000 distinct CDR3 sequences, around 25% appearing once. Blood genomic DNA input for TRB amplification was roughly 230-550 ng. The sequenced sample was blood. The receptors come from a human donor who had recovered from COVID-19.

The sample holds many counts of this clonotype. The rearrangement uses TRBV6-5 and TRBJ1-5; the D gene is possibly TRBD1 (5 bases). This CDR3 is built from 12 residues. Trimming stripped 7 bases from V and 14 bases from J, with 18 bases between. Germline values: CDR1 MNHEY, CDR2 SVGAGI. CDR3: CASNNAGTTEHF. In DNA, the CDR3 is TGTGCCAGCAACAATGCGGGGACGACCGAGCATTTT.

This clonotype is labeled as medium-sized (0.01 to 0.1%). The V and J genes are TRBV29-1 and TRBJ2-3, with 14 bases fitting TRBD2. Germline V gives CDR1 SQVTM, CDR2 ANQGSEA. V trimming: 5 bases; J trimming: 2 bases; junction bases outside the gene matches: 6. This CDR3 spans 16 amino acids. CDR3 in DNA: TGCAGCGTTCCCGGGACTAGCGGGGGATACACAGATACGCAGTATTTT. It specifies CSVPGTSGGYTDTQYF.

The chain couples TRBV5-4 to TRBJ2-3, with 14 positions matching TRBD2. The CDR3 is made up of 17 amino acids. Germline V lookup: CDR1 SGHNT, CDR2 YYREEE (reference sequence). Unmatched junction bases numbered 6, after V lost 2 bases and J lost 4 bases. The CDR3 nucleotides read TGTGCCAGCAGCTTTATTGGGACTAGCGGGGGTCCAGATACGCAGTATTTT. Its protein product is CASSFIGTSGGPDTQYF.

This clonotype was seen at least ten times. This chain joins TRBV5-6 and TRBJ1-3; D call uncertain. V dropped 1 base and J dropped 0 bases, with 14 bases sitting between them. The CDR3 spans 17 residues. Germline V gives CDR1 SGHDT, CDR2 YYEEEE. This chain's CDR3 is CASSLSPGFNSGNTIYF. CDR3 nucleotides: TGTGCCAGCAGCTTGTCGCCAGGCTTTAACTCTGGAAACACCATATATTTT.

The chain carries TRBV5-1 and TRBJ2-5, with 7 positions matching TRBD2. Germline trimming cut 0 bases from V and 4 bases from J; bases unmatched to any gene: 6. There are 15 residues in the CDR3. Germline V gene data show CDR1 as SGHRS and CDR2 as YFSETQ. CDR3 nucleotides: TGCGCCAGCAGCTTGGTCAGCGGGGTCGGAGAGACCCAGTACTTC. It codes for CASSLVSGVGETQYF.

This clonotype is classed as medium-sized. V gene TRBV11-1 combines with J gene TRBJ2-5, with unresolved D. Trimming left V 1 base short and J 2 bases short, with 14 bases between. The length of the CDR3 is 16 residues. Germline CDR1 SGHAT, CDR2 FQDESV (reference sequence). CDR3 DNA: TGTGCCAGCAGCTTAGGGCGACACTTAATTCAAGAGACCCAGTACTTC. Translated, it gives CASSLGRHLIQETQYF.

The chain links TRBV13 to TRBJ2-1; tentative D call: TRBD1 (6 bases). Trimming pared 5 bases from V and 1 base from J, leaving 12 bases between. The CDR3 totals 15 residues. Germline CDR1 and CDR2: PRHDT and FYEKMQ (reference sequence). The DNA of the CDR3 is TGTGCCAGCAGCCCCCAGGGGAATTCCTACAATGAGCAGTTCTTC. It yields the protein CASSPQGNSYNEQFF.

V gene TRBV27 combines with J gene TRBJ2-1; 16 bases fit TRBD2. Germline V CDR1 and CDR2: MNHEY, SMNVEV (reference sequence). Germline trimming cut 2 bases from V and 5 bases from J; bases unmatched to any gene: 6. The CDR3 is 18 residues long. The CDR3 loop reads CASSLGGTSGRADNEQFF. As DNA, the CDR3 is TGTGCCAGCAGTTTAGGCGGGACTAGCGGGAGGGCAGACAATGAGCAGTTCTTC.

This clonotype qualifies as medium-sized. The chain employs TRBV13 and TRBJ2-2, with D hard to call. Trimming took 5 bases from V and 3 from J, leaving 10 bases between them. The CDR3 contains 14 residues. Germline CDR1 PRHDT, CDR2 FYEKMQ (reference sequence). The CDR3: CASSVAGDTGELFF. The CDR3 DNA reads TGTGCCAGCAGCGTCGCTGGGGACACCGGGGAGCTGTTTTTT.

This clonotype has ten or more counts. This chain links TRBV6-2 or TRBV6-3 with TRBJ2-7, with D possibly matching TRBD1 (5 bases). There are 15 residues in the CDR3. Deletions cut 5 bases from V and 3 bases from J, with 17 bases between. Germline CDR1 reads MNHEY; CDR2 reads SVGEGT. The CDR3 DNA follows: TGTGCCAGCAGTCCCAGGGTTTTCGGAAGCTACGAGCAGTACTTC. It codes for CASSPRVFGSYEQYF.

By sample share, this clonotype is medium-sized (0.01 to 0.1%). The V and J genes are TRBV6-5 and TRBJ1-2; 10 bases fit TRBD1. The V segment lost 0 bases and the J segment 3 bases; nucleotides outside the gene matches: 7. The CDR3 loop spans 17 amino acids. From germline, CDR1 is MNHEY and CDR2 SVGAGI. CDR3 nucleotides: TGTGCCAGCAGTTACTCACCCTCGGGACAGGGGCACTATGGCTACACCTTC. This gives the protein CASSYSPSGQGHYGYTF.

This clonotype is medium-sized by share. The CDR3 DNA follows: TGTGCCAGCAGCTTAGAGGGACAGGGGGCTGGCGAGCAGTTCTTC. It translates to CASSLEGQGAGEQFF. The chain employs TRBV13 and TRBJ2-1, with 12 bases identical to TRBD1. In germline, CDR1 is PRHDT, CDR2 FYEKMQ (reference sequence). Trimming took 1 base from V and 10 from J; bases not matched to a gene: 5. This CDR3 is 15 amino acids long.

This clonotype has a count of ten or more. The chain employs TRBV30 and TRBJ2-5, with no clear D. V was cut by 5 bases and J by 5 bases, with 9 bases left in between. CDR1 GTSNPN and CDR2 SVGIG come from the germline V gene (reference sequence). CDR3 length equals 11 residues. CDR3 sequence reads: CAWEVGETQYF. CDR3 sequence (DNA): TGTGCCTGGGAGGTGGGTGAGACCCAGTACTTC.

J is TRBJ2-7 and V is TRBV6-1; no definite D call. The germline V gene has CDR1 MNHNS and CDR2 SASEGT. The V end was cut by 6 bases, the J end by 7 bases, with 16 bases between. The CDR3 totals 13 residues. The DNA for the CDR3 is TGTGCCAGCAGCCGAGACGGTTTGGAGGAGCAGTACTTC. Translating gives CASSRDGLEEQYF.

The chain carries TRBV6-5 and TRBJ1-2; D call uncertain. V shed 0 bases and J shed 8 bases, with 10 bases lying between them. The CDR3 is 13 residues long. Per the germline V gene, CDR1 is MNHEY and CDR2 is SVGAGI. The CDR3 bases are TGTGCCAGCAGTTACTCGGCAGAGCGCGGCTACACCTTC. This encodes CASSYSAERGYTF.

This clonotype has a handful of counts. The chain links TRBV30 to TRBJ2-1; the match to TRBD1 covers 10 bases. Looked up from germline, CDR1 is GTSNPN and CDR2 is SVGIG (reference sequence). J was trimmed by 6 bases and V by 2 bases; bases with no gene match: 7. This CDR3 is built from 15 residues. The CDR3, as DNA: TGTGCCTGGAGTATAGGGACAGGGGTGCTCAATGAGCAGTTCTTC. Protein: CAWSIGTGVLNEQFF.

V usage is TRBV24-1 and J usage is TRBJ2-3; D gene unclear. This CDR3 spans 16 amino acids. Trimming took 7 bases from V and 0 from J, leaving 16 bases between them. From germline, CDR1 is KGHDR and CDR2 SFDVKD. As DNA, the CDR3 is TGTGCCACCAGCCCCGGGTGGGCAGGTAGCACAGATACGCAGTATTTT. Residues: CATSPGWAGSTDTQYF.

The V and J genes are TRBV20-1 and TRBJ2-5, with D possibly being TRBD2 (5 bases). The length of the CDR3 is 13 residues. V lost 7 bases and J lost 1, with 13 bases in between. CDR1 and CDR2 (germline): DFQATT, SNEGSKA (reference sequence). For the CDR3, the DNA is TGCAGTGGGGAAAGGGAGTTCCAAGAGACCCAGTACTTC. Protein: CSGEREFQETQYF.

About this clonotype: At one end, the junction sequence differs from germline, possibly due to a read error. The chain has TRBV6-6 and TRBJ1-1; a weak D match, TRBD1 (5 bases). Germline CDR1 is MNHNY and CDR2 is SVGAGI (reference sequence). The CDR3 has 13 amino acids. CDR3 DNA sequence: TGTGCCAGCAGTATAGATCCCGGGACGCCGACCAAATTT. Translated, it gives CASSIDPGTPTKF.

This clonotype is labeled medium-sized (0.01 to 0.1%). The V and J genes are TRBV5-4 and TRBJ2-5, with D possibly being TRBD2 (5 bases). With 4 bases removed from V and 2 bases from J, the gap between germline ends came to 15 bases. Germline CDR1 reads SGHNT; CDR2 reads YYREEE (reference sequence). This CDR3 is built from 15 residues. CDR3 nucleotide sequence: TGTGCCAGCAGCCTCCCCGCGGGCGGTCAAGAGACCCAGTACTTC. It specifies CASSLPAGGQETQYF.

There are a few counts of this clonotype. The chain joins TRBV11-2 to TRBJ2-1; TRBD2 matches at 12 bases. CDR3 size: 15 residues. Per germline, CDR1 SGHAT and CDR2 FQNNGV. J gave up 7 bases and V 5 bases, and 6 bases lay outside the gene matches. Written as DNA, the CDR3 is TGTGCCAGCAGCCGAACTAGCGGGGGGAGGAATGAGCAGTTCTTC. This encodes CASSRTSGGRNEQFF.

Only a few counts were recorded for this clonotype. The genes are TRBV14 and TRBJ1-1; 8 nucleotides agree with TRBD1. The CDR3 sequence is 15 residues long. Germline V gene sequence: CDR1 SGHDN, CDR2 FVKESK. V was pared by 0 bases and J by 10 bases, with 10 bases of the junction left unmatched. The CDR3 DNA sequence: TGTGCCAGCAGCCAAGATCTTAAGGACAGGGATGGAGCTTTCTTT. It encodes CASSQDLKDRDGAFF.

V gene TRBV6-2 or TRBV6-3 combines with J gene TRBJ1-1; 7 bases align to TRBD1. Germline loops: CDR1 MNHEY, CDR2 SVGEGT. The V gene end was trimmed by 2 bases and the J gene end by 7 bases; junction bases not matched to a gene: 4. CDR3 length: 13 residues. The CDR3 region is CASSYDRADEAFF. CDR3 nucleotides: TGTGCCAGCAGTTACGACAGGGCGGATGAAGCTTTCTTT.

V gene TRBV5-1 combines with J gene TRBJ1-4, with 11 bases lining up with TRBD1. The CDR3 contains 16 residues. Germline V lookup: CDR1 SGHRS, CDR2 YFSETQ. The junction had 10 bases not matched to a gene; V was cut back by 4 bases and J by 8 bases. CDR3 sequence: CASSEDRGRLGEKLFF. The CDR3 nucleotides are TGCGCCAGCAGCGAGGACAGGGGGCGTTTAGGGGAAAAACTGTTTTTT.

This clonotype was picked up many times. The chain recombines TRBV7-9 with TRBJ2-2; tentative D call: TRBD1 (6 bases). The CDR3 covers 14 residues. Germline values: CDR1 SEHNR, CDR2 FQNEAQ (reference sequence). V was cut by 5 bases and J by 6 bases, with 13 bases left in between. DNA of the CDR3: TGTGCCAGCAGCAGCAGACAGGTTCCCGGGGAGCTGTTTTTT. Its protein is CASSSRQVPGELFF.

This clonotype was seen a few times. This rearrangement joins TRBV7-2 to TRBJ2-7; D unclear. Germline lookup yields CDR1 SGHTA and CDR2 FQGNSA. Between the trimmed V and J ends, which lost 0 bases and 4 bases, there was a span of 4 bases. There are 12 residues in the CDR3. The CDR3 DNA sequence: TGTGCCAGCAGCTTAGCTGCGTACGAGCAGTACTTC. This translates into CASSLAAYEQYF.

This clonotype is deemed medium-sized (0.01 to 0.1%). This chain uses TRBV6-5 with TRBJ2-5; 7 bases map to TRBD2. After removal of 6 bases from V and 0 bases from J, the junction contained 10 bases not matched to a gene. The CDR3 length is 16 residues. Germline CDR1 is MNHEY and CDR2 is SVGAGI. DNA of the CDR3: TGTGCCAGCAGACCCGAGACCGGGACTAACCAAGAGACCCAGTACTTC. Translated: CASRPETGTNQETQYF.

This chain joins TRBV4-2 and TRBJ1-2; TRBD1 is a possible D gene (6 bases). CDR1 is LGHNA, CDR2 YNFKEQ, per germline. Trimming took 1 base from V and 5 from J, leaving 11 bases between them. The CDR3 extends over 14 amino acids. CDR3 region: CASSQGRTDYGYTF. DNA of the CDR3: TGTGCCAGCAGCCAAGGCCGGACAGATTATGGCTACACCTTC.